The sequence of this TCR beta chain was determined in a study of blood T cell repertoires in COVID-19 (dated by TCRdb to the early 2020s). Concerning the study at large: Samples covering the acute and convalescent phases of COVID-19 were provided by collaborators in the United States, Italy and Spain. The dataset comprised deeply sampled blood TCRbeta repertoires from subjects exposed to, actively infected with, or recovered from COVID-19. Where HLA class I and class II types were available, the types were taken from metadata supplied by the sample provider, not from assay-based typing. The repertoires were released in a freely available public database meant as a resource for research on the immune response to SARS-CoV-2. The material from the prospective study consisted of cDNA or gDNA derived from T cells, B-cell-depleted T cells, or PBMCs. The samples were drawn from two sources: the first 160 participants of the ongoing ImmuneRACE study, and some 1,300 subjects contributed by 6 global collaborators. A de-identified subject ID, COVID-19 status, age in years and sex were almost always included in the sample metadata. Paper-wide results and their limitations: The amount of clinical and demographic metadata varied by source and participant and was provided uncurated.

This clone has at least ten counts. Its antigen has not been determined. Base qualities are not recorded, but no much larger clone differs from it by a single base. The immunoSEQ Assay, a bias-controlled multiplex PCR, was used to amplify TCRbeta CDR3 regions from genomic DNA. In the source study's methods: The number of nucleated cells in each sample was estimated by amplification of reference gene primers within the assay. To quantify the absolute abundance of each unique TCRbeta CDR3 rearrangement, sequence reads were collapsed and filtered. Productive Simpson clonality was computed per sample as the square root of Simpson's diversity index over productive rearrangements. The immuneACCESS repertoire file appears here via TCRdb, limited to in-frame rearrangements. These files lack a portion of the clones; in checked studies, under half of the deficit traces to unresolved V genes, and the cause of the others is not known. V, J and clone size derive from that table, while D and trimming were established from the DNA sequence. For this sample there are 150,000 to 200,000 clones; around 79% appear just once. Roughly 17% of the sample rests with the top ten.

Collaborating institutions collected whole blood in K2EDTA tubes following their own protocols. For TCRbeta analysis, collaborator samples were shipped as frozen whole blood, as isolated PBMCs, or as DNA extracted from either sample type. The sample consisted of peripheral blood. The source is a man in his sixties with active or convalescent COVID-19.

The nucleotides read TGTGCCAGCAGCCGGGGACAGTTGGGAAACACCATATATTTT. Translated, this gives CASSRGQLGNTIYF. The chain is encoded by TRBV6-5 joined to TRBJ1-3; 7 nucleotides in the junction match TRBD1. The CDR3 numbers 14 residues from cysteine through phenylalanine. The only DNA kept is the CDR3, 42 bases in frame from the first base. V is pruned by 6 bases and J by 4 bases, leaving 6 bases of the junction without a gene match. For CDR1 and CDR2, the germline V gene lists MNHEY and SVGAGI.